This T cell receptor beta chain originates from a study of cytomegalovirus exposure and HLA in healthy donors. Primers included in the PCR were 60 Vbeta and 13 Jbeta primers. Sequencing was performed with immunoSEQ multiplex PCR; in TCRdb, only in-frame clones are kept and a portion is missing. The table records 80,000 or so clones, more than 55% of them present only once. The clonotype comes from a man aged 55 to 70 in good health and CMV-seropositive. The sequencing input was PBMCs.

The CDR3 reads CAISPGQGTEQYF. CDR3 DNA: TGTGCCATCAGTCCGGGACAGGGAACCGAGCAGTACTTC. The chain recombines TRBV10-3 with TRBJ2-7, with 9 nucleotides matching TRBD1. Germline lookup yields CDR1 ENHRY and CDR2 SYGVKD. J lost 6 bases, V lost 5 bases, and 5 bases had no gene match. The length of the CDR3 is 13 residues.